The entry below describes one T cell receptor (beta chain). The antigen it binds to is not known. The conserved final phenylalanine or tryptophan is absent from the CDR3, which likely points to a read error. The germline V gene (reference sequence) supplies CDR1 MNHNY and CDR2 SVGAGI. The CDR3 is 15 amino acids long, termini counted. Of the read, only the CDR3 DNA is kept; its 45 bases are in frame from base 1. RNA was isolated from bulk unsorted tissue, and RNA quality was assessed with a NanoDrop ND-1000 and an Agilent 2100. All donors had newly diagnosed lung cancer, had not received prior chemotherapy, and were admitted for thoracic surgery in China between August and November 2014. Patients with previous radiotherapy or chemotherapy, or with another concurrent cancer, were excluded from the study. Surgical tissue pieces of roughly 1-2.3 cm3 were preserved in RNAlater solution and stored at -80 °C until use.

The record originates from a study of tumor and adjacent non-tumor tissue in lung cancer (dated by TCRdb to about 2018). Background on the whole study: The cohort included about a dozen adenocarcinoma, 2 squamous cell carcinoma and 1 small cell lung cancer patients. Ages among the roughly 15 patients ranged from roughly 31 to 76 years, there were roughly ten men and 5 women, and disease was at TNM stage I to III. Sequencing produced 100 million to 150 million productive TCRbeta reads in total, an average of approximately 4.1 million reads per sample. Bulk TCRbeta repertoires were compared between lung tumor tissue and matched distant non-tumor lung tissue obtained from 15 or so lung cancer patients. Around 30 paired specimens, one tumor and one normal lung sample per patient, were profiled by TCRbeta CDR3 sequencing.

Libraries were prepared through multiplex PCR. Sequenced on an Illumina HiSeq 2500. TCRbeta libraries were constructed through three rounds of nested PCR with primers (Table S4) according to protocols modified from ARM-PCR. Before sequencing, PCR products in the 200-500 bp range were cut out of the gel and cleaned up using the QIAquick gel extraction kit. Per the source publication's procedure: Reads were cleaned using Trimmomatic, were merged into complete CDR3 sequences using FLASH, and were assigned to V(D)J germline segments using MiTCR. Clonal diversity was computed as the inverse Simpson's index with VDJtools. In-frame sequences lacking a premature stop codon were counted as productive reads. TCRdb's own reprocessing of the public reads used fastp at Q25 and MiXCR and kept productive beta chains. Rows merge per CDR3 protein into single entries with the most common DNA and genes. These V and J calls are TCRdb output, not the study's own analysis. The sample data list around 71,000 distinct CDR3 sequences, and around 77% of these were observed just once. The ten top clones hold 8% to 10% of the sample.

Study-wide findings and limitations: Peripheral blood was not sequenced, so blood TCRbeta repertoires were not examined in the lung cancer patients of the study. TCR diversity was significantly higher in younger patients, and greater tumor TCR diversity was associated with shorter overall survival and shorter disease-free survival. TCR diversity (inverse Simpson) was significantly higher in tumor than in normal lung tissue (431.37 vs 166.20, P = 0.0075, Mann-Whitney U test). The cohort had only about 14 patients, and the authors noted that larger samples and more detailed clinical data are needed. Neither the sequencing platform nor unique molecular identifiers are mentioned in the methods. A significantly larger cumulative share of the repertoire was made up by the top 100 clones in normal lung than in tumor tissue.

The sequence came from a woman between 40 and 50 years old with non-small cell lung cancer. Sequencing input: lung tumor tissue. This chain joins TRBV6-6 to TRBJ2-1; TRBD2 agrees with 11 junctional bases. The CDR3 region: CVSSTGTSGYNEQFS. The sequenced DNA: TGTGTCAGTAGTACCGGGACTAGCGGTTACAATGAGCAGTTCTCC.